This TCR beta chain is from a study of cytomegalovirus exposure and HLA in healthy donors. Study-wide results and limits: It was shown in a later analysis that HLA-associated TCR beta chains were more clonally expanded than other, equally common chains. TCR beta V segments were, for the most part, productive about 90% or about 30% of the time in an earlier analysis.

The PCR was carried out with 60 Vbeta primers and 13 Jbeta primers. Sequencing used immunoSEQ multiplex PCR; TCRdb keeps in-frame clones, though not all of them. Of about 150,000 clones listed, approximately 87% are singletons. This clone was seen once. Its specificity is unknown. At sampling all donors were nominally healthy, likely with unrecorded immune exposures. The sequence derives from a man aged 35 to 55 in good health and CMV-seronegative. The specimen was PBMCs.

The CDR3 DNA reads TGTTCCAAGAAGCAAGCGGCCTACGAGCAGTACTTC. Translating gives CSKKQAAYEQYF. The chain joins TRBV7-8 to TRBJ2-7, with D perhaps matching TRBD2 (5 bases). The CDR3 totals 12 residues. Germline CDR1 reads SGHVS; CDR2 reads FQNEAQ.